These T cell receptor beta chains were read from a single sample in a study of T-cell memory formation after mild COVID-19. TCRdb used MiXCR to reprocess the 5' RACE reads, holding one entry per CDR3 protein. The table records around 300,000 distinct CDR3 sequences, roughly 21% of them present only once. The sequenced sample consisted of PBMCs or a T cell subset sorted from them (not recorded which). The receptors derive from a man in his late teens or twenties who had mild COVID-19 (a few samples of this study predate the infection). Cell type and time point are not known. Both conserved end residues are trimmed from each CDR3.

>TRBJ1-5|TRBV18
ASSPPGITGGSNQPQH
>TRBJ1-1|TRBV7-6
ASSPRVYGDTEAF
>TRBJ2-1|TRBV5-1
ASSSKTLAGAALYNEQF
>TRBJ2-7|TRBV6-1
ASSPRTVGYEQY
>TRBJ1-2|TRBV5-1
ASSLDGALYGYT
>TRBJ1-2|TRBV6-5
ASSPAGAANYGYT
>TRBJ1-5|TRBV7-9
ASSPEGGAYNQPQH
>TRBJ2-7|TRBV5-1
ASSLAGTGSFAY
>TRBJ1-3|TRBV6-5
ASRTPGTAGNTIY
>TRBJ2-1|TRBV6-5
ASSYGAGNEQF
>TRBJ2-2|TRBV7-2
ASSDGTGYTGELF
>TRBJ1-1|TRBV12-3/TRBV12-4
ASSLDRSTEAF
>TRBJ1-1|TRBV6-2/TRBV6-3
AATLQGGTEAF
>TRBJ2-5|TRBV6-6
ASSVGTETQY
>TRBJ1-2|TRBV9
ASSSSGTAF
>TRBJ2-3|TRBV6-2/TRBV6-3
ASSHSRDTQY
>TRBJ2-5|TRBV2
ASSEGRTQY
>TRBJ2-4|TRBV11-2
ASSFLRANKNIQY
>TRBJ1-2|TRBV5-1
ASKTGTGESGYT
>TRBJ1-1|TRBV9
ASSDAVGVTEAF
>TRBJ2-1|TRBV11-2
ASSQGRLAGVDEQF
>TRBJ1-1|TRBV7-9
ASSKISASTEAF
>TRBJ2-1|TRBV6-2/TRBV6-3
ASSYDWGSYNEQF
>TRBJ1-1|TRBV6-2/TRBV6-3
ASRNSMNTEAF
>TRBJ1-1|TRBV5-1
ASSLNLGGAGTEAF
>TRBJ2-7|TRBV20-1
SAPRGTDSYEQY
>TRBJ2-1|TRBV7-2
ASSSILARNEQF
>TRBJ1-1|TRBV5-1
ASSPGQGAAF
>TRBJ2-4|TRBV20-1
SASAPSGGPLAKNIQY
>TRBJ1-2|TRBV15
ATSSKTGAIYGYT
>TRBJ2-4|TRBV20-1
SVQAGGEY
>TRBJ2-7|TRBV12-3/TRBV12-4
ASSPQGSEQY
>TRBJ2-2|TRBV28
ASSLAGSGELF
>TRBJ2-7|TRBV7-9
ASSLGVFGTGVGYEQY
>TRBJ2-3|TRBV6-1
ASSEVWGPDTQY
>TRBJ1-2|TRBV7-9
ASTAGTGYGYT
>TRBJ1-6|TRBV14
ASSQDDARMGSPLH
>TRBJ1-2|TRBV6-1
ASSARGFNYGYT
>TRBJ1-2|TRBV5-1
ASRIDRSLGYT
>TRBJ2-2|TRBV7-3
ASSLGGQGIGELF